Here is one TCR beta chain with its context. Enrolled during active infection, Seattle patients were then followed longitudinally. Per the study methods: Estimated nucleated cell counts came from reference gene primer amplification. Some clones are missing from TCRdb's copy, which holds only in-frame ones; the method was immunoSEQ multiplex PCR. Clone size and the V and J calls come from that table; the DNA yielded D and trimming. There are 400,000 or so clones in the sample; 70% to 90% occur only once, and 0.8% to 0.9% lies in the top ten. This record comes from a study of blood T cell repertoires in COVID-19. Study at large: Researchers got acute and convalescent COVID-19 samples from the United States, Italy and Spain. Sources were T cells, B-cell-depleted T cells, or PBMCs; the material itself was cDNA or gDNA.

J was trimmed by 1 base and V by 0 bases; bases with no gene match: 3. This CDR3 spans 17 amino acids. Germline loops: CDR1 LNHNV, CDR2 YYDKDF (reference sequence). The receptor comes from a man between 18 and 35 years old with COVID-19, enrolled during active disease. This chain connects TRBV15 to TRBJ1-3; 10 bases fit TRBD1. The specimen was peripheral blood. CDR3 protein: CATSRDRTGGSGNTIYF. As DNA, the CDR3 is TGTGCCACCAGCAGAGATAGGACAGGGGGTTCTGGAAACACCATATATTTT.